Shown below are 6 T cell receptor beta chains from a single sample sequenced in a study of T cell clonality in common variable immunodeficiency. The data were produced by immunoSEQ multiplex PCR, yet TCRdb's version contains in-frame clones alone and is incomplete. Sampling found about 33,000 clones, none seen once. What was sequenced was peripheral blood mononuclear cells. These receptor sequences come from a person aged 18 to 70 in good health.

This clone has a handful of counts. With the read ending 3 residues before the CDR3 end, the germline J gene is used to fill in that end. The chain employs TRBV2 and TRBJ1-6; a possible D gene is TRBD1 (6 bases). Germline V CDR1 and CDR2: SNHLY, FYNNEI. V dropped 6 bases and J dropped 2 bases, with 14 bases sitting between them. The CDR3 is 16 residues long. CDR3 amino acids: CASSPGGGAYNSPLHF. The part of the CDR3 DNA that was read is TGTGCCAGCAGCCCCGGAGGGGGAGCCTATAATTCACCC. Drawing the rest from reference TRBV2 and TRBJ1-6, the complete variable domain is EPEVTQTPSHQVTQMGQEVILRCVPISNHLYFYWYRQILGQKVEFLVSFYNNEISEKSEIFDDQFSVERPDGSNFTLKIRSTKLEDSAMYFCASSPGGGAYNSPLHFGNGTRLTVT.

This clone was seen many times. The read gets to within 3 residues of the CDR3 end, and the germline J gene fills in the rest. The rearrangement joins TRBV5-6 to TRBJ2-7; 8 bases match TRBD2. There are 13 residues in the CDR3. The junction had 7 bases not matched to a gene; V was cut back by 7 bases and J by 4 bases. CDR1 is SGHDT, CDR2 YYEEEE, per germline. CDR3 DNA (partial): TGTGCCAGCTCCAAAACTAGCGGATACGAG. This codes for CASSKTSGYE. The entire CDR3 is CASSKTSGYEQYF.

The sample holds many counts of this clone. The read halts 3 residues ahead of the CDR3 end, with the missing end drawn from the germline J gene. The chain couples TRBV20-1 to TRBJ2-1; TRBD2 agrees at 8 bases. The V gene end was trimmed by 6 bases and the J gene end by 6 bases; junction bases not matched to a gene: 13. Germline V gene data show CDR1 as DFQATT and CDR2 as SNEGSKA (reference sequence). There are 15 residues in the CDR3. The sequenced part of the CDR3 DNA is TGCAGTGCCTACAACGCGGCGGGAGGAAGCAATGAG. This codes for CSAYNAAGGSNE. The entire CDR3 protein is CSAYNAAGGSNEQFF.

The sample holds a few counts of this clone. Read sequence stops 3 residues before the CDR3 end, and the germline J gene provides the missing end. The gene calls are TRBV7-3 and TRBJ2-7; 8 bases agree with TRBD2. Germline V gives CDR1 SGHTA, CDR2 FQGTGA. This CDR3 spans 17 amino acids. The V and J ends lost 4 bases and 0 bases, in that order; junction bases with no gene match: 11. Incomplete CDR3 DNA: TGTGCCAGCAGCTCCGACGAAGCGGGGGTCAGCTCCTACGAG. Translation gives CASSSDEAGVSSYE. The entire CDR3 is CASSSDEAGVSSYEQYF.

This clone was seen repeatedly, ten times or more. The read comes to an end 3 residues before the CDR3 does, leaving the germline J gene to fill in the end. The chain has TRBV6-1 and TRBJ1-2; 10 bases are shared with TRBD1. The CDR3 has 15 residues. The V and J ends lost 1 base and 6 bases, in that order; junction bases with no gene match: 5. In germline, CDR1 is MNHNS, CDR2 SASEGT. The CDR3 sequence: CASSEVTGGVDGYTF. The sequenced CDR3 bases are TGTGCCAGCAGTGAAGTGACAGGGGGCGTAGATGGC.

The sample holds many counts of this clone. The read terminates 3 residues before the CDR3 end, so the remaining end is supplied by the germline J gene. The genes are TRBV4-1 and TRBJ2-7, with TRBD2 identical over 7 bases. Germline-derived CDR1 and CDR2 are MGHRA and YSYEKL. J was trimmed by 0 bases and V by 3 bases; bases with no gene match: 5. The CDR3 consists of 15 residues. The CDR3 protein is CASSHPAGTSYEQYF. CDR3 DNA, as far as it was read: TGCGCCAGCAGCCATCCAGCGGGGACCTCCTACGAG.